This T cell receptor (beta chain) was recovered during a study of T cell repertoires in cytomegalovirus infection. Germline-derived CDR1 and CDR2 are MNHNS and SASEGT. CDR3 length equals 13 residues. V gave up 7 bases and J gave up 7 bases; unmatched junction bases: 3. Study observations and caveats: Using cumulative public TCR beta family frequency, the authors identified those who carried CMV together with the relevant HLA.

MiXCR was run by TCRdb on the reads, yielding one entry per CDR3 protein. This table holds about 360,000 distinct CDR3 sequences, 15% to 20% found once. This clonotype was recorded at least ten times. Its antigen remains unidentified. The chain combines TRBV6-1 with TRBJ2-1; 11 nucleotides match TRBD1. The sequence derives from a human donor in good health (CMV status not recorded). Some clones in this sample may be carry-over from other donors' samples. The source material was PBMCs. The CDR3, as DNA: TGTGCCAGCACGGGGACAGGGGGTAATGAGCAGTTCTTC. Its translation: CASTGTGGNEQFF.